The clone carrying this T cell receptor (beta chain) appeared once. Its antigen is currently unknown. Trimming removed 8 bases from V and 1 base from J, with 23 bases in between. This CDR3 is built from 17 residues. Genomic DNA templated the TCR beta VDJ and CDR3 profiling. TCRdb re-called the reads through MiXCR, storing one row per CDR3 protein. This table holds roughly 93,000 distinct CDR3 sequences, around 68% found once. This entry is derived from a study of CD8+CD57+ T cells in acquired aplastic anemia. General observations from the study: The study found no significant CD8+ Simpson's diversity difference between patients and controls. Patients and controls were found to share fewer than 35 CD8+ CDR3 sequences.

For sequencing, patients were chosen who had shown expansion of CD8+CD57+ cells by flow cytometry. Each patient had severe acquired aplastic anemia. Sequencing used sorted CD4+, CD8+, or CD8+CD57+ T cells (not recorded which) from PBMCs. The sequence was obtained from a human donor with aplastic anemia. J is TRBJ1-2 and V is TRBV12-3 or TRBV12-4; TRBD1 might be the D (5 bases). The chain's CDR3 is CASLGEVRQGGNYGYTF. CDR3 coding DNA: TGTGCCAGCCTAGGGGAGGTCAGGCAGGGAGGTAACTATGGCTACACCTTC.